This T cell receptor (beta chain) comes out of a study of T cell repertoires in cytomegalovirus infection. About the study: Researchers turned to recently identified HLA-C-restricted CMV epitopes as well as well-studied HLA-B-restricted ones.

The germline gives CDR1 LGHNA, CDR2 YNFKEQ. This CDR3 spans 14 amino acids. TCRdb used MiXCR to reprocess the reads, holding one entry per CDR3 protein. The table has approximately 1,000,000 distinct CDR3 sequences, more than 25% seen once. A word on this clonotype: What it binds is unknown. One end of the junction is discordant with germline, which a read error may explain.

This sequence was found in a human donor in good health (CMV status not recorded). Some clones in this sample may be carry-over from other donors' samples. This chain connects TRBV4-2 to TRBJ1-2, with D tentatively TRBD1 (6 bases). Sequenced material: cultured CD8+ T cells from PBMCs, taken from culture after CMV antigen stimulation. As DNA, the CDR3 is TGTGCCAGCAACCAAGGGGGGGAGATGAGCGGCTACACCTTC. Translated, it gives CASNQGGEMSGYTF.